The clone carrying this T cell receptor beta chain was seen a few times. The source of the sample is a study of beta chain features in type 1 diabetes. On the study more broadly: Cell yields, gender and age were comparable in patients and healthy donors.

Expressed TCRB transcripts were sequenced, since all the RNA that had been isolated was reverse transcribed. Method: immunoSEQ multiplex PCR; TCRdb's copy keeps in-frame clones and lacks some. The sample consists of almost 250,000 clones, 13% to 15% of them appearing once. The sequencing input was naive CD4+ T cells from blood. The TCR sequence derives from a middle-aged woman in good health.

CDR3 amino acids: CASSLARTGAGYTF. The CDR3 DNA follows: TGTGCCAGCAGCTTAGCGAGGACAGGGGCGGGCTACACCTTC. This chain uses TRBV7-6 with TRBJ1-2; 9 nucleotides match TRBD1. Per germline, CDR1 SGHVS and CDR2 FNYEAQ. Unmatched junction bases numbered 4, after V lost 0 bases and J lost 8 bases. The CDR3 is 14 amino acids.